This TCR beta chain was recovered during a study of early T cells in non-severe SARS-CoV-2 infection. Study context: The study sequenced bulk RNA from unsorted whole blood, with chains unpaired.

This clonotype turned up a few times. There are 15 residues in the CDR3. The V segment lost 5 bases and the J segment 7 bases; nucleotides outside the gene matches: 10. Per germline, CDR1 SGHAT and CDR2 FQNNGV. Separate cDNA molecules each had unique molecular identifiers attached to them. TCRdb ran MiXCR on the 5' RACE reads and lists one entry per CDR3 protein. The sample lists tens of thousands of distinct CDR3 sequences, approximately 10% seen once, with under 4.5% in the top ten. The chain employs TRBV11-2 and TRBJ2-1; TRBD1 aligns across 8 bases. The TCR sequence derives from an adult who was a healthcare worker with PCR-confirmed SARS-CoV-2 infection or an uninfected control (not recorded which). This specimen was whole blood, taken at baseline. CDR3 in DNA: TGTGCCAGCAGCGTATGGGGACAGGTCCCTAATGAGCAGTTCTTC. Protein product: CASSVWGQVPNEQFF.